The rows below give T cell receptor beta chains drawn from one sample of a study of technical replicates of blood from several donors. Assay: immunoSEQ multiplex PCR; the TCRdb copy retains only in-frame clones and omits some. The data show fewer than 90,000 clones, about 90% seen once. The sample consisted of T cells isolated from PBMCs. These receptors were collected from a human donor in good health. CDR3s include the opening cysteine and the closing phenylalanine or tryptophan. The order of the fields is V gene, J gene, CDR3 protein.

TRBV9,TRBJ2-7,CASSPGTPGGSSYEQYF
TRBV7-2,TRBJ2-3,CASSFGVRGDTQYF
TRBV13,TRBJ1-1,CASTLRDYETEAFF
TRBV7-8,TRBJ1-4,CASSLLGQINEKLFF
TRBV7-2,TRBJ2-1,CASSLEGGGPYNEQFF
TRBV2,TRBJ1-1,CASRSQGSGTEAFF
TRBV6-1,TRBJ2-7,CASSEYGGRTNEQYF
TRBV9,TRBJ2-4,CASSEGGLATHIQYF
TRBV11-2,TRBJ1-5,CASSSSGQGNQPQHF
TRBV7-2,TRBJ2-1,CASSLRDSLMGPYNEQFF
TRBV10-3,TRBJ2-7,CAISESYSYEQYF
TRBV27,TRBJ2-6,CASSLSSGANVLTF
TRBV7-3,TRBJ2-2,CASSLNGGTGDTGELFF
TRBV30,TRBJ2-1,CAWAPGSDEQFF
TRBV5-4,TRBJ2-7,CASSFPSGYEQYF
TRBV11-2,TRBJ1-1,CASSLVANTEAFF
TRBV4-1,TRBJ2-2,CASSSRAGVSTGELFF
TRBV7-9,TRBJ2-7,CASSLTGLFEQYF
TRBV25-1,TRBJ1-1,CASSERTGGNTEAFF
TRBV18,TRBJ2-7,CASSPGQGSRYEQYF
TRBV5-4,TRBJ2-7,CASRSFRGSDEQYF
TRBV5-1,TRBJ2-7,CASSFEGQGLSGEQYF
TRBV7-8,TRBJ2-3,CASSSPGQGNTDTQYF
TRBV4-1,TRBJ1-5,CASSQDATGWIQPQHF
TRBV28,TRBJ2-7,CASKFETSSGAYEQYF